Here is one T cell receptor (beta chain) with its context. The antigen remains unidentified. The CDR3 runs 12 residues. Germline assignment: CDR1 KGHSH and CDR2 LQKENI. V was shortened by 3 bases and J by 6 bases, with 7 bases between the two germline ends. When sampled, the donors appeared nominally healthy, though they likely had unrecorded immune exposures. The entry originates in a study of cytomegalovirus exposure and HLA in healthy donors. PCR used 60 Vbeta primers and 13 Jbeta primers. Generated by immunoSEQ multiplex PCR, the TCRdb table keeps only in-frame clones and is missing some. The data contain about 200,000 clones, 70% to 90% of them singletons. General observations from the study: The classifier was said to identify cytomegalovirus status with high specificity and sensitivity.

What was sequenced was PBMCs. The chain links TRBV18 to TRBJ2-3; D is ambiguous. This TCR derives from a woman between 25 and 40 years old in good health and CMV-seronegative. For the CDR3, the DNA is TGTGCCAGCTCACCTGACACGGATACGCAGTATTTT. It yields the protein CASSPDTDTQYF.